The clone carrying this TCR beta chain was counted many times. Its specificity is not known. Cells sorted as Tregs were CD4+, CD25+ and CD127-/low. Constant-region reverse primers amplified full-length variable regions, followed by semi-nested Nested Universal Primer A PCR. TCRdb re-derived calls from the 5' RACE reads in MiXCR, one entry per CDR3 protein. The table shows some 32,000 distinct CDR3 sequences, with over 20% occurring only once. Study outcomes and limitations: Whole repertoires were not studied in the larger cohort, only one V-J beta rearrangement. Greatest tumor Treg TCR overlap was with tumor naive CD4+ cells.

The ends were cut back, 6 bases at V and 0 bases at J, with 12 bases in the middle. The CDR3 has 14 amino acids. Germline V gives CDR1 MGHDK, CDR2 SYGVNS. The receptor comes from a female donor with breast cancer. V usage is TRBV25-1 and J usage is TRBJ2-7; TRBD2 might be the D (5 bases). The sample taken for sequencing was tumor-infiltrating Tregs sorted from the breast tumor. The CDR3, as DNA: TGTGCCAGCAGCGAAACTGGGAGCTCCTACGAGCAGTACTTC. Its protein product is CASSETGSSYEQYF.